What follows are 2 T cell receptor beta chains derived from one specimen sequenced in a study of regulatory T cells in long-lasting Graves disease. Time point in this sample: newly diagnosed GD, antithyroid drugs for less than 3 months. The authors made the TCR library using RNA they extracted from PBMCs. With iRepertoire HTBI primers and Arm-PCR of CDR3 regions, TCR beta libraries were built. One entry per CDR3 protein, called by TCRdb with MiXCR from the multiplex PCR reads. Of around 250,000 distinct CDR3 sequences detected, under 20% appear once; the ten largest clones hold about 15%. A further study also used this sample, focusing on T cells in Graves' hyperthyroidism and ophthalmopathy.

This specimen was peripheral blood mononuclear cells (PBMCs), taken at new diagnosis, from a patient treated with antithyroid drugs. These receptors originate from a woman in her thirties with Graves disease.

This clonotype was recorded a few times. Possible read error: a much larger clone is one base away. The chain is built from TRBV5-1 and TRBJ1-1; possibly TRBD1 for D (5 bases). CDR3 size: 15 residues. Germline V gene data show CDR1 as SGHRS and CDR2 as YFSETQ. Here the CDR3 reads CASSLSPGTNAEAFF. The CDR3 DNA follows: TGCGCCAGCAGCTTGTCACCGGGGACGAACGCTGAAGCTTTCTTT.

This clonotype was recorded at least ten times. The chain employs TRBV7-8 and TRBJ1-1; no clear D gene. Per the germline V gene, CDR1 is SGHVS and CDR2 is FQNEAQ. This CDR3 is 13 amino acids long. Trimming cost V 10 bases and J 1 base, with 13 bases left between them. The CDR3 DNA is TGTGCCATAAAACGCGGATCGAACACTGAAGCTTTCTTT. Its translation: CAIKRGSNTEAFF.